This record looks at one TCR beta chain sequence and its context. The data were obtained in a study of T cells in Graves' hyperthyroidism and ophthalmopathy. Across the whole study: Peripheral blood was secured at the point of initial diagnosis, before any treatment.

The source material, RNA transcripts, was used to amplify TCR beta CDR3 regions. HTBI primers were the set used in a first-round RT-PCR of the TCR CDR3. TCRdb passed the multiplex PCR reads through MiXCR, listing each CDR3 protein once. Here the sample spans about 210,000 distinct CDR3 sequences, roughly 15% being singletons. This CDR3 spans 13 amino acids. In germline, CDR1 is SGDLS, CDR2 YYNGEE. V gave up 0 bases and J gave up 7 bases, with 11 bases separating them. A lack of ophthalmopathy progression within 18 months defined stable Graves' hyperthyroidism. Each diagnosis was grounded in clinical symptoms, serum thyroxine and TRAb, thyroid ultrasound, and orbital computed tomography.

The sequenced material came from blood. The chain couples TRBV9 to TRBJ2-7, with D hard to call. The receptor comes from a man aged 45-65 years with Graves' hyperthyroidism. The CDR3 reads CASSVGVQPEQYF. DNA of the CDR3: TGTGCCAGCAGCGTAGGAGTTCAACCGGAGCAGTACTTC. Combining the CDR3 with reference TRBV9 and TRBJ2-7 gives the whole variable domain DSGVTQTPKHLITATGQRVTLRCSPRSGDLSVYWYQQSLDQGLQFLIQYYNGEERAKGNILERFSAQQFPDLHSELNLSSLELGDSALYFCASSVGVQPEQYFGPGTRLTVT.